This entry is about one T cell receptor beta chain. The source of the sample is a study of blood T cell repertoires in COVID-19. Turning to the study itself: Collection of acute and convalescent COVID-19 samples took place in the United States, Italy and Spain. In each case, the material was cDNA or gDNA derived from T cells, B-cell-depleted T cells, or PBMCs.

Methods used by the authors: Amplification with reference gene primers provided the estimates of nucleated cell counts. Assay: immunoSEQ multiplex PCR; the TCRdb copy retains only in-frame clones and omits some. That table gives V, J and clone size, and the DNA gave D and trimming. This sample carries 150,000 or so clones, 83% of them seen once, and the ten largest clones take about 12%. The length of the CDR3 is 14 residues. The ends were cut back, 6 bases at V and 0 bases at J, with 14 bases in the middle. Germline assignment: CDR1 SQVTM and CDR2 ANQGSEA. Specimen: peripheral blood. This chain uses TRBV29-1 with TRBJ1-1; D ambiguous. This clonotype originated in a woman aged 55-69 years with COVID-19, enrolled during active disease. For the CDR3, the DNA is TGCAGCGTCCAAACGTGGCAGATGAACACTGAAGCTTTCTTT. The encoded protein is CSVQTWQMNTEAFF.